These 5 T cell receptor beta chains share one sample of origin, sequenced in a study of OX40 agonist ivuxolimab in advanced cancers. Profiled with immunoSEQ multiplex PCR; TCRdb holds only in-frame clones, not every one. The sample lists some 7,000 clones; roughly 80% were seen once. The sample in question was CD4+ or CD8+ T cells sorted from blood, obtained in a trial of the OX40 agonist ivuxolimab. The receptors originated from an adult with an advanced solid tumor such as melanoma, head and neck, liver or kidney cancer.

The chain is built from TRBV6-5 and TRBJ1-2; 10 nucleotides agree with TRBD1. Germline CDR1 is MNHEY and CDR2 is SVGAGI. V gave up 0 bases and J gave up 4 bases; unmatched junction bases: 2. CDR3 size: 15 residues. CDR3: CASSYSGQGRYGYTF. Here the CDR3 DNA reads TGTGCCAGCAGTTACTCGGGACAGGGGCGCTATGGCTACACCTTC.

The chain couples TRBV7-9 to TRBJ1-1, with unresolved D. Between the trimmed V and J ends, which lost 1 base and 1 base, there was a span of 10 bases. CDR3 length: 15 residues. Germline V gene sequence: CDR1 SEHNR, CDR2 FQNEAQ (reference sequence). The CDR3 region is CASSLVLTGNTEAFF. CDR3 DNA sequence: TGTGCCAGCAGCTTAGTATTGACGGGGAACACTGAAGCTTTCTTT.

The CDR3 loop reads CASSLGIRGRAGELFF. The CDR3 nucleotides read TGTGCCAGCAGCTTAGGCATCAGGGGGCGAGCCGGGGAGCTGTTTTTT. The chain recombines TRBV7-2 with TRBJ2-2; 8 bases align to TRBD1. The junction had 7 bases not matched to a gene; V was cut back by 1 base and J by 6 bases. Germline CDR1 is SGHTA and CDR2 is FQGNSA. The CDR3 is 16 amino acids.

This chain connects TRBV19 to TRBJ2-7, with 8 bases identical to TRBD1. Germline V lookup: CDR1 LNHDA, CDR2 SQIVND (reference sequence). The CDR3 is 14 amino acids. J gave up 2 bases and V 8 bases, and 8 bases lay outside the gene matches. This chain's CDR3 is CASSGQGRTYEQYF. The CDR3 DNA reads TGTGCCAGTTCCGGACAGGGACGGACCTACGAGCAGTACTTC.

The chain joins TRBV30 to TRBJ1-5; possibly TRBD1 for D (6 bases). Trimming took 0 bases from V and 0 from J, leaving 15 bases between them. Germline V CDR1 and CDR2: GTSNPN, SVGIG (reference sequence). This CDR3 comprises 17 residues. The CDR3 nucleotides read TGTGCCTGGAGTGTACAGGGTTCGGGCTATAGCAATCAGCCCCAGCATTTT. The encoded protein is CAWSVQGSGYSNQPQHF.